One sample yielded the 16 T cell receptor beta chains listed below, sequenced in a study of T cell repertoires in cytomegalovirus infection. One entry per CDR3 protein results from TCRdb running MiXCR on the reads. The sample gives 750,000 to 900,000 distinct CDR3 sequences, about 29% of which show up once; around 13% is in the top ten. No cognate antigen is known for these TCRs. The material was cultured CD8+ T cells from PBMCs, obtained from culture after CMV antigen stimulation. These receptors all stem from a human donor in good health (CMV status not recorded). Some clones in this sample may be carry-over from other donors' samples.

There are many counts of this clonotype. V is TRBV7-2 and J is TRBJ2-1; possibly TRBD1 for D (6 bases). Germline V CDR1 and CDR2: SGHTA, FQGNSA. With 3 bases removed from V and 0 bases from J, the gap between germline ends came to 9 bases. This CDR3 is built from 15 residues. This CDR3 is CASSLTGDSYNEQFF. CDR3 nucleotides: TGTGCCAGCAGCTTGACAGGAGACTCCTACAATGAGCAGTTCTTC. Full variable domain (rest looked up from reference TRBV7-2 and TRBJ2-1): GAGVSQSPSNKVTEKGKDVELRCDPISGHTALYWYRQSLGQGLEFLIYFQGNSAPDKSGLPSDRFSAERTGGSVSTLTIQRTQQEDSAVYLCASSLTGDSYNEQFFGPGTRLTVL.

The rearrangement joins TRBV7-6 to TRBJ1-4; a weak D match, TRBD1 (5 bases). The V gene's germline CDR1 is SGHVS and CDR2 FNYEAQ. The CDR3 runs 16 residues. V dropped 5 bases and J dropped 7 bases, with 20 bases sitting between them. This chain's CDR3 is CASSPSRGRASEKLFF. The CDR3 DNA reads TGTGCCAGCAGCCCCAGTCGGGGCAGGGCTAGTGAAAAACTGTTTTTT.

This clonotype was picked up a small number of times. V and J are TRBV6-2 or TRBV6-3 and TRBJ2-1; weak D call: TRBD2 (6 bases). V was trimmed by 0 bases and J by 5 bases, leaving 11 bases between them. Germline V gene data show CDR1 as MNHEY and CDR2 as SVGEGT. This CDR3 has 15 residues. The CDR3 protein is CASSYSWDFNNEQFF. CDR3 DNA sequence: TGTGCCAGCAGTTACTCCTGGGACTTTAACAATGAGCAGTTCTTC.

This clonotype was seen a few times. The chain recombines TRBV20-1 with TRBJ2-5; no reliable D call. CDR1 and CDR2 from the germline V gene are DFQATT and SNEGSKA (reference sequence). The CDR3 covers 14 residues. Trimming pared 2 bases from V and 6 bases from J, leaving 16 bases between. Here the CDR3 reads CSARSEKTLQTQYF. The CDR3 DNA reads TGCAGTGCTAGAAGCGAGAAAACGTTGCAGACCCAGTACTTC.

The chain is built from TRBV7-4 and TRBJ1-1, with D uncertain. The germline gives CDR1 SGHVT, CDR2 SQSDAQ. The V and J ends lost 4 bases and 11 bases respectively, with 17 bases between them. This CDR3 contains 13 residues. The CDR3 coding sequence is TGTGCCAGCAGCTCTATCCCTGAAAGGATTGCTTTCTTT. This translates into CASSSIPERIAFF.

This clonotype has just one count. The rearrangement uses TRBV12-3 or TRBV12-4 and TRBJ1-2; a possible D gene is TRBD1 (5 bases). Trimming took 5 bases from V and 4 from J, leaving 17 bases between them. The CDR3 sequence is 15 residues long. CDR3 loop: CASSRKGQGFYGYTF. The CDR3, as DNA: TGTGCCAGCAGTCGTAAGGGCCAGGGCTTCTATGGCTACACCTTC.

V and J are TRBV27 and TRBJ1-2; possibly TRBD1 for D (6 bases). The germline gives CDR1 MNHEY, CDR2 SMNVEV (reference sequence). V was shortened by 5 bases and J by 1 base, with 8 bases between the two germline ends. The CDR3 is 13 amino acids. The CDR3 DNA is TGTGCCAGCAGTAAGGACAGTAACTATGGCTACACCTTC. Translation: CASSKDSNYGYTF.

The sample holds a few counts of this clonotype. The CDR3 protein is CASSYSRQNQPQHF. CDR3 bases: TGTGCCAGCAGTTACTCGCGACAGAATCAGCCCCAGCATTTT. The chain joins TRBV6-2 or TRBV6-3 to TRBJ1-5, with D possibly being TRBD1 (5 bases). With 0 bases removed from V and 4 bases from J, the gap between germline ends came to 7 bases. The germline CDR1 and CDR2 sequences are MNHEY and SVGEGT. CDR3 length: 14 residues.

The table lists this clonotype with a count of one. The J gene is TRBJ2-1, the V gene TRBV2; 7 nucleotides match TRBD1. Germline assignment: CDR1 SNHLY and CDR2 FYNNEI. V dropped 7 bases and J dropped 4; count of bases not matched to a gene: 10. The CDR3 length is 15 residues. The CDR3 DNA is TGTGCCAGCATGGGGCAGGGGGTAAAGTACAATGAGCAGTTCTTC. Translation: CASMGQGVKYNEQFF.

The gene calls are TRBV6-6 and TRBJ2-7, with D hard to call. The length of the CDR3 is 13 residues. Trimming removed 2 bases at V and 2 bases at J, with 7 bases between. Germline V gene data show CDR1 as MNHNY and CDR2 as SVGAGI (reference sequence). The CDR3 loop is CASSYLGTYEQYF. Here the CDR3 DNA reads TGTGCCAGCAGTTACCTAGGGACCTACGAGCAGTACTTC.

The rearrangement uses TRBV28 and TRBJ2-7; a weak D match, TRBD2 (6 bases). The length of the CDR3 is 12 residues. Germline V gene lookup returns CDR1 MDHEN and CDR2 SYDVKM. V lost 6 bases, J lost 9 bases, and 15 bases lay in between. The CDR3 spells CASSPPRGGQYF. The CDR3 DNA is TGTGCCAGCAGCCCCCCACGGGGAGGGCAGTACTTC.

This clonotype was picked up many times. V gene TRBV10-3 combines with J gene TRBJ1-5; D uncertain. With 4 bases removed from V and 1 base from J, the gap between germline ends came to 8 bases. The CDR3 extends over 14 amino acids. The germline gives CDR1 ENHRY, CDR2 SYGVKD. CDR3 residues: CAISGAESNQPQHF. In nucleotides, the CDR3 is TGTGCCATCAGTGGAGCAGAAAGCAATCAGCCCCAGCATTTT.

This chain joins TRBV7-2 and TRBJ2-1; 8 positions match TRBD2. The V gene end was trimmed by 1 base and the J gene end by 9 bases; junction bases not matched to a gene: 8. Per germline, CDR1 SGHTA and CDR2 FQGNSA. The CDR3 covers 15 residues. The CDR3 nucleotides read TGTGCCAGCAGCTTAGACGGGGGGGCGTGGAGTGAGCAGTTCTTC. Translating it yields CASSLDGGAWSEQFF.

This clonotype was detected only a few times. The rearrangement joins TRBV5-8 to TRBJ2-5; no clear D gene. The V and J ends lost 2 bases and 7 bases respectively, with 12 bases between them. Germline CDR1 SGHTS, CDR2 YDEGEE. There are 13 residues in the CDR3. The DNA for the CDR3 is TGTGCCAGCAGCTTACAAGGGCCTGGGACCCAGTACTTC. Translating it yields CASSLQGPGTQYF.

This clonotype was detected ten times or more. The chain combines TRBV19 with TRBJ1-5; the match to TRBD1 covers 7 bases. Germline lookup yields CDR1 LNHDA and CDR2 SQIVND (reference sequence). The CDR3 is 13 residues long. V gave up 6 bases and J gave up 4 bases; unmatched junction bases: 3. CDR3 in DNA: TGTGCCAGTAGCGCGACAGGGAATCAGCCCCAGCATTTT. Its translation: CASSATGNQPQHF.

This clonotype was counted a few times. CDR3 sequence reads: CASSKGVGVESTEAFF. DNA of the CDR3: TGTGCCAGCAGTAAGGGGGTTGGGGTTGAGAGCACTGAAGCTTTCTTT. The chain uses TRBV6-1 and TRBJ1-1, with a tentative D call TRBD1 (6 bases). The germline V gene encodes CDR1 MNHNS and CDR2 SASEGT. The V gene lost 5 bases and the J gene lost 4 bases, with 20 bases spanning the gap. CDR3 length: 16 residues.